This TCR beta chain was sequenced for a study of blood T cell repertoires in COVID-19. As for the study in general: Acute and convalescent COVID-19 samples came from the United States, Italy and Spain. T cells, B-cell-depleted T cells, or PBMCs supplied cDNA or gDNA.

The CDR3 runs to 12 residues. The ends were cut back, 0 bases at V and 6 bases at J, with 7 bases in the middle. Germline CDR1 SGHNT, CDR2 YYREEE (reference sequence). In the original workflow: Researchers report that nucleated cell counts were estimated from reference gene primer amplification. Profiling relied on immunoSEQ multiplex PCR, and the TCRdb table lists in-frame clones only, not all of them. Clonal size and the V and J genes are those of that table, whereas D and trimming came from the DNA. The sample consists of 200,000 to 250,000 clones, approximately 82% of them appearing once. The chain has TRBV5-4 and TRBJ2-7; no clear D. This clonotype was obtained from a woman older than 75 with acute or convalescent COVID-19. The source material was peripheral blood. CDR3 nucleotides: TGTGCCAGCAGCTTGGATCGGTTCGAGCAGTACTTC. It is translated as CASSLDRFEQYF. Together with reference TRBV5-4 and TRBJ2-7, the CDR3 gives the full variable domain: ETGVTQSPTHLIKTRGQQVTLRCSSQSGHNTVSWYQQALGQGPQFIFQYYREEENGRGNFPPRFSGLQFPNYSSELNVNALELDDSALYLCASSLDRFEQYFGPGTRLTVT.